This T cell receptor (beta chain) was identified during a study of cytomegalovirus exposure and HLA in healthy donors. 13 Jbeta primers and 60 Vbeta primers were used for the PCR. Assay: immunoSEQ multiplex PCR; the TCRdb copy retains only in-frame clones and omits some. The sample has about 92,000 clones, roughly 80% seen once; the top ten hold less than 9.5%. The CDR3 consists of 17 residues. Germline-derived CDR1 and CDR2 are LGHNA and YSLEER. Trimming took 1 base from V and 7 from J; bases not matched to a gene: 10. Source material: PBMCs. The sequence was collected from a man in his fifties in good health and CMV-seropositive. J is TRBJ2-1 and V is TRBV4-3; 10 bases fit TRBD2. The CDR3 nucleotides read TGCGCCAGCAGCCAAGTTCAAGCGGGGGGGCCGAGGAATGAGCAGTTCTTC. As protein: CASSQVQAGGPRNEQFF.